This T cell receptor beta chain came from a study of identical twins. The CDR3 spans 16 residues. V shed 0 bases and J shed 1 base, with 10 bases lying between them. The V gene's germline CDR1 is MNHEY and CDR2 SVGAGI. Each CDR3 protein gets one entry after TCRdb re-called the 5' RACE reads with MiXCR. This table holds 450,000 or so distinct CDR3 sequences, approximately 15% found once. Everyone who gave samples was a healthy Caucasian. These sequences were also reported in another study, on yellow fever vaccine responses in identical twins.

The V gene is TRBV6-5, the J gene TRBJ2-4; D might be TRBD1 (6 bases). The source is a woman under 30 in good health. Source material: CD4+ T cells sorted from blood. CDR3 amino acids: CASSYSYQGAKNIQYF. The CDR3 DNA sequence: TGTGCCAGCAGTTACTCGTATCAGGGGGCCAAAAACATTCAGTACTTC.